A single sample is the source of the 23 T cell receptor beta chains below, sequenced in a study of beta chain features in type 1 diabetes. Study-level results: TCRB CDR3s from Type 1 diabetes patients were moderately but significantly shorter in all four CD4+ subsets.

TCRB transcripts that were expressed got sequenced, as all of the isolated RNA had been reverse transcribed. Only in-frame clones appear in the TCRdb table, and some are missing; sequencing was by immunoSEQ multiplex PCR. This sample yields roughly 300,000 clones, of which 13% to 15% are seen a single time; about 0.017% belongs to the top ten. The antigens these receptors bind are not known. Sequenced material: naive CD4+ T cells from blood. These receptors originate from a man aged 25 to 40 with type 1 diabetes.

The rearrangement joins TRBV19 to TRBJ2-1; unclear D gene. Trimming cost V 5 bases and J 7 bases, with 6 bases left between them. The CDR3 runs 11 residues. Germline V gives CDR1 LNHDA, CDR2 SQIVND (reference sequence). The CDR3, as DNA: TGTGCCAGTAGTTTAAAAAATGAGCAGTTCTTC. Encoded protein: CASSLKNEQFF.

The chain couples TRBV28 to TRBJ1-1; D ambiguous. V lost 3 bases, J lost 1 base, and 9 bases lay in between. The CDR3 runs to 14 residues. CDR1 and CDR2 (germline): MDHEN, SYDVKM. In DNA, the CDR3 is TGTGCCAGCAGTTTGTCACAGCCGAACACTGAAGCTTTCTTT. It encodes CASSLSQPNTEAFF.

This clone came up a few times. The genes are TRBV18 and TRBJ2-1; D possibly corresponds to TRBD2 (5 bases). The V gene lost 3 bases and the J gene lost 7 bases, with 16 bases spanning the gap. CDR1 is KGHSH, CDR2 LQKENI, per germline. This CDR3 region has 15 residues. This chain's CDR3 is CASSPVRGTFNEQFF. In DNA form, the CDR3 reads TGTGCCAGCTCACCGGTCCGGGGAACCTTTAATGAGCAGTTCTTC.

Here the CDR3 reads CASSQLSRGEQFF. CDR3 in DNA: TGCGCCAGCAGCCAACTATCAAGGGGTGAGCAGTTCTTC. V gene TRBV4-3 combines with J gene TRBJ2-1, with a possible D match to TRBD1 (5 bases). The CDR3 contains 13 residues. V lost 2 bases and J 9 bases, leaving 11 bases between the germline ends. The V gene's germline CDR1 is LGHNA and CDR2 YSLEER.

V usage is TRBV28 and J usage is TRBJ2-7; 8 bases agree with TRBD2. CDR3 length: 18 residues. J lost 3 bases, V lost 5 bases, and 18 bases had no gene match. CDR1 is MDHEN and CDR2 is SYDVKM in the germline V gene. In DNA form, the CDR3 reads TGTGCCAGCAGTAAGCTCCGTCGAATCGCCGGGACTAGCTACGAGCAGTACTTC. Amino acids: CASSKLRRIAGTSYEQYF.

The chain joins TRBV7-9 to TRBJ2-3; D is perhaps TRBD1 (6 bases). The CDR3 is made up of 15 amino acids. Trimming took off 4 bases at V and 1 base at J, with 12 bases between the two ends. CDR1 is SEHNR and CDR2 is FQNEAQ in the germline V gene (reference sequence). CDR3 sequence (DNA): TGTGCCAGCAGCTCCCGGACAGTGGGCACAGATACGCAGTATTTT. Residues: CASSSRTVGTDTQYF.

The gene calls are TRBV6-6 and TRBJ2-1; the D gene is possibly TRBD2 (5 bases). With 4 bases removed from V and 9 bases from J, the gap between germline ends came to 19 bases. The CDR3 is 15 amino acids. Germline values: CDR1 MNHNY, CDR2 SVGAGI (reference sequence). DNA of the CDR3: TGTGCCAGCAGTTGGGCCCCCGAGGGAGTCGGTGAGCAGTTCTTC. This translates into CASSWAPEGVGEQFF.

In this sample, this clone turned up a few times. The rearrangement uses TRBV29-1 and TRBJ2-7; TRBD1 might be the D (6 bases). CDR1 is SQVTM, CDR2 ANQGSEA, per germline. V was shortened by 4 bases and J by 3 bases, with 10 bases between the two germline ends. This CDR3 has 12 amino acids. The CDR3 coding sequence is TGCAGCGTTGGGACAGCTCTCTACGAGCAGTACTTC. Translated, it gives CSVGTALYEQYF.

This clone was detected only a few times. The gene calls are TRBV11-3 and TRBJ2-1; D is undetermined. The CDR3 runs to 12 residues. Germline V gene lookup returns CDR1 SGHNT and CDR2 YENEEA. With 5 bases removed from V and 6 bases from J, the gap between germline ends came to 8 bases. CDR3 in DNA: TGTGCCAGCAGCCGGTCCCGCAATGAGCAGTTCTTC. It is translated as CASSRSRNEQFF.

This chain uses TRBV18 with TRBJ2-5, with D unresolved. The V gene lost 6 bases and the J gene lost 2 bases, with 19 bases spanning the gap. The CDR3 consists of 16 residues. Germline CDR1 is KGHSH and CDR2 is LQKENI. CDR3 coding DNA: TGTGCCAGCTCGCCGCCTTCCCCGCGTAGACAAGAGACCCAGTACTTC. It translates to CASSPPSPRRQETQYF.

The chain employs TRBV7-9 and TRBJ2-7; a possible D gene is TRBD1 (5 bases). Trimming stripped 6 bases from V and 0 bases from J, with 21 bases between. The length of the CDR3 is 17 residues. Germline-derived CDR1 and CDR2 are SEHNR and FQNEAQ (reference sequence). The CDR3 region has the DNA TGTGCCAGCAGTCAAGCACGACAGTCCTCAAGCTCCTACGAGCAGTACTTC. Translation: CASSQARQSSSSYEQYF.

Only a few counts were recorded for this clone. The CDR3 reads CASRRMGQGNYEQYF. CDR3 nucleotide sequence: TGTGCCAGTCGACGCATGGGACAGGGCAACTACGAGCAGTACTTC. V usage is TRBV19 and J usage is TRBJ2-7; 9 nucleotides agree with TRBD1. Unmatched junction bases numbered 11, after V lost 8 bases and J lost 3 bases. Germline V lookup: CDR1 LNHDA, CDR2 SQIVND (reference sequence). This CDR3 has 15 amino acids.

This clone has just a few counts. The V and J genes are TRBV9 and TRBJ2-5; TRBD1 matches at 7 bases. Germline loops: CDR1 SGDLS, CDR2 YYNGEE. The CDR3 sequence is 15 residues long. J gave up 5 bases and V 0 bases, and 7 bases lay outside the gene matches. CDR3 DNA sequence: TGTGCCAGCAGCGTAGCTGACAGGGTATGGGAGACCCAGTACTTC. Translating it yields CASSVADRVWETQYF. The variable domain in full, completed from reference TRBV9 and TRBJ2-5, reads DSGVTQTPKHLITATGQRVTLRCSPRSGDLSVYWYQQSLDQGLQFLIQYYNGEERAKGNILERFSAQQFPDLHSELNLSSLELGDSALYFCASSVADRVWETQYFGPGTRLLVL.

The chain joins TRBV28 to TRBJ1-1; D is perhaps TRBD1 (6 bases). V was shortened by 7 bases and J by 4 bases, with 22 bases between the two germline ends. CDR3 length: 16 amino acids. The germline gives CDR1 MDHEN, CDR2 SYDVKM. The CDR3 here is CASTPSGGLRGTEAFF. In DNA form, the CDR3 reads TGTGCCAGCACCCCGTCCGGGGGGCTCCGGGGCACTGAAGCTTTCTTT. The variable domain in full, with the rest retrieved from reference TRBV28 and TRBJ1-1, is DVKVTQSSRYLVKRTGEKVFLECVQDMDHENMFWYRQDPGLGLRLIYFSYDVKMKEKGDIPEGYSVSREKKERFSLILESASTNQTSMYLCASTPSGGLRGTEAFFGQGTRLTVV.

This clone showed up just a few times. The CDR3 sequence: CASSPAGTGTYEQYF. CDR3 bases: TGTGCCAGCTCACCGGCCGGGACAGGGACCTACGAGCAGTACTTC. The chain is built from TRBV18 and TRBJ2-7, with TRBD1 identical over 9 bases. V was clipped by 3 bases and J by 2 bases; unmatched bases: 5. CDR3 size: 15 residues. Germline V gene lookup returns CDR1 KGHSH and CDR2 LQKENI.

This clone was seen a handful of times. The rearrangement uses TRBV19 and TRBJ1-1, with TRBD1 matching over 7 bases. V gave up 4 bases and J gave up 3 bases; unmatched junction bases: 2. The CDR3 runs to 13 residues. Germline V gene data show CDR1 as LNHDA and CDR2 as SQIVND (reference sequence). Written as DNA, the CDR3 is TGTGCCAGTAGTACCGACAGGGACACTGAAGCTTTCTTT. Translation gives CASSTDRDTEAFF.

This clone has just a few counts. This chain connects TRBV28 to TRBJ2-3; TRBD1 agrees at 8 bases. Per the germline V gene, CDR1 is MDHEN and CDR2 is SYDVKM. The CDR3 runs 14 residues. Trimming took 5 bases from V and 4 from J; bases not matched to a gene: 5. CDR3 in amino acids: CASSPGQVADTQYF. CDR3 nucleotide sequence: TGTGCCAGCAGTCCGGGACAGGTGGCAGATACGCAGTATTTT.

The table lists this clone with a few counts. This sequence joins TRBV7-9 and TRBJ2-7; 7 nucleotides match TRBD2. V lost 5 bases and J lost 6; bases outside the gene matches: 7. This CDR3 is 13 amino acids long. Germline CDR1 reads SEHNR; CDR2 reads FQNEAQ (reference sequence). The CDR3: CASSREVGGEQYF. CDR3 bases: TGTGCCAGCAGCCGGGAGGTGGGGGGCGAGCAGTACTTC.

The chain combines TRBV5-4 with TRBJ1-1, with 7 bases matching TRBD1. V was clipped by 4 bases and J by 1 base; unmatched bases: 10. The CDR3 totals 16 residues. Germline V gene lookup returns CDR1 SGHNT and CDR2 YYREEE (reference sequence). CDR3 residues: CASSLEPGQTNTEAFF. The CDR3 DNA sequence: TGTGCCAGCAGCCTGGAGCCGGGACAGACGAACACTGAAGCTTTCTTT. The complete variable domain, with remaining parts taken from reference TRBV5-4 and TRBJ1-1, reads ETGVTQSPTHLIKTRGQQVTLRCSSQSGHNTVSWYQQALGQGPQFIFQYYREEENGRGNFPPRFSGLQFPNYSSELNVNALELDDSALYLCASSLEPGQTNTEAFFGQGTRLTVV.

This clone was seen more than once but under ten times. The gene calls are TRBV4-2 and TRBJ2-1; tentative D call: TRBD2 (6 bases). The CDR3 is 17 residues long. The germline gives CDR1 LGHNA, CDR2 YNFKEQ. V was clipped by 0 bases and J by 0 bases, with 12 bases between them. The CDR3 region is CASSQDQDSGSYNEQFF. The CDR3 nucleotides are TGTGCCAGCAGCCAAGATCAGGATAGCGGCTCCTACAATGAGCAGTTCTTC.

Only a few counts were recorded for this clone. This rearrangement joins TRBV14 to TRBJ2-6, with TRBD1 identical over 7 bases. The CDR3 is 16 amino acids. The germline CDR1 and CDR2 sequences are SGHDN and FVKESK. With 3 bases clipped from V and 2 bases from J, the junction kept 4 bases outside the gene matches. The DNA of the CDR3 is TGTGCCAGCAGCCATGACAGGGTAGCTGGGGCCAACGTCCTGACTTTC. It codes for CASSHDRVAGANVLTF.

On this clone itself: Other DNA sequences of this sample code for an identical CDR3. The rearrangement uses TRBV5-1 and TRBJ2-1; D is possibly TRBD1 (6 bases). V lost 0 bases and J 4 bases, leaving 8 bases between the germline ends. Germline-derived CDR1 and CDR2 are SGHRS and YFSETQ. The length of the CDR3 is 14 residues. CDR3 protein: CASSLGTGYNEQFF. The CDR3 DNA is TGCGCCAGCAGCTTGGGTACAGGGTACAATGAGCAGTTCTTC.

This clone showed up just a few times. The J gene is TRBJ2-7, the V gene TRBV9; TRBD1 matches at 11 bases. CDR1 is SGDLS, CDR2 YYNGEE, per germline. This CDR3 is 15 amino acids long. V was pared by 4 bases and J by 6 bases, with 9 bases of the junction left unmatched. The CDR3 DNA follows: TGTGCCAGCAGCCCAGTTCGGGACAGGGGGTTCGAGCAGTACTTC. Its protein product is CASSPVRDRGFEQYF.